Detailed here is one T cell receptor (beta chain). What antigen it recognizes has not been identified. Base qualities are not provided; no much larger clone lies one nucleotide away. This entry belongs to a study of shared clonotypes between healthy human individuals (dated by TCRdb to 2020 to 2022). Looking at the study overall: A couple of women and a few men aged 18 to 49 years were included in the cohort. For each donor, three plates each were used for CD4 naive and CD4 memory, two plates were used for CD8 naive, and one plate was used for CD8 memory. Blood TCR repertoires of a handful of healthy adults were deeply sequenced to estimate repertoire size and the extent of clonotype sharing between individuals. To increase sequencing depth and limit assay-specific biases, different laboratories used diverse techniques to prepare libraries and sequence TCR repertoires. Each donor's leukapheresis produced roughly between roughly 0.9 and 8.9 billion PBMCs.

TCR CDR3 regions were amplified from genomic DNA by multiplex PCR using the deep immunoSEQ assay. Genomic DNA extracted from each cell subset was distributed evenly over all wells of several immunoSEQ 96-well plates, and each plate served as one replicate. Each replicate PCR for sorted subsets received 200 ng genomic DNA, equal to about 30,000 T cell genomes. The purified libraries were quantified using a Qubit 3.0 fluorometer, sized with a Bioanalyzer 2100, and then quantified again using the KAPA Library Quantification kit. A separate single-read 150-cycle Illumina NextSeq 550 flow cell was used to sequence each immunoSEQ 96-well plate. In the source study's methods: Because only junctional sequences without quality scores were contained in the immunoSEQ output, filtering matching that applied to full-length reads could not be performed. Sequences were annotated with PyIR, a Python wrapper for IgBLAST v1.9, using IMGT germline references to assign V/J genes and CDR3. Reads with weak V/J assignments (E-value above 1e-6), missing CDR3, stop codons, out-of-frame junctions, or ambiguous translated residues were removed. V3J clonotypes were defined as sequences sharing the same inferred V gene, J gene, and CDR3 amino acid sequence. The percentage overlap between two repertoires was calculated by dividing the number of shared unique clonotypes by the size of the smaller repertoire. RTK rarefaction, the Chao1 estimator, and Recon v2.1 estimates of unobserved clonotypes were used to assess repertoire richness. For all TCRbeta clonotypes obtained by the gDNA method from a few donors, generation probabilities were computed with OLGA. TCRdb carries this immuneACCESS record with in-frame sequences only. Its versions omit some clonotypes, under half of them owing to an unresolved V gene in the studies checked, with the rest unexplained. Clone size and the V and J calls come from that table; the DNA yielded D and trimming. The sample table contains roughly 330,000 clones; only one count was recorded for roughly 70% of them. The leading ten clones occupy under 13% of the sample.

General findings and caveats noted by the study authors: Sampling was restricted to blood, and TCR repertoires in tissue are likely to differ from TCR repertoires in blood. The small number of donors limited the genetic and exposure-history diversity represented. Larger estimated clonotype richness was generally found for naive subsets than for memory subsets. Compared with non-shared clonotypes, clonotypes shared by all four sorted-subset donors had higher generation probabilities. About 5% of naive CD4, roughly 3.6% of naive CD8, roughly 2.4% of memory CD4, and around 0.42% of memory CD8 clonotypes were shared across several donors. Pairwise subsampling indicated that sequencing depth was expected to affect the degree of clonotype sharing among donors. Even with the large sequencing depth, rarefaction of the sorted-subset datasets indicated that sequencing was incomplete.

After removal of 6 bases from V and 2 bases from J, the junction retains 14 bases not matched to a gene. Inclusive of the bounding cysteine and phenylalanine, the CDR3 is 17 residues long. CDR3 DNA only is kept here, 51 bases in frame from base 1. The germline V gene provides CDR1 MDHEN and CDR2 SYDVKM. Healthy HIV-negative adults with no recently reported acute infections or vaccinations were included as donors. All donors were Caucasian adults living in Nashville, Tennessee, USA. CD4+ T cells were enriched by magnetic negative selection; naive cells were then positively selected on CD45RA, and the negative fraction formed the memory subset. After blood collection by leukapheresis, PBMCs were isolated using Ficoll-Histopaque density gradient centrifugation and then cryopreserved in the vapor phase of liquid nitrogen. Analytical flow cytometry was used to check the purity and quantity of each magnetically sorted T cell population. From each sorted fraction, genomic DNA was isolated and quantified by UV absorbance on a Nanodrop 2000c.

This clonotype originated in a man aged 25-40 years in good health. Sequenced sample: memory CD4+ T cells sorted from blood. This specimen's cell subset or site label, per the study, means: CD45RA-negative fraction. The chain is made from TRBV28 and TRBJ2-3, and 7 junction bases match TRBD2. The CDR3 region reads CASSTAPMREYTDTQYF. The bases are TGTGCCAGCAGCACCGCCCCAATGCGGGAGTACACAGATACGCAGTATTTT.